This paragraph covers one TCR beta chain sequence. Germline CDR1 reads SGHRS; CDR2 reads YFSETQ. The length of the CDR3 is 13 residues. The germline V and J ends were trimmed by 0 bases and 6 bases, with 7 bases remaining between them. Amplification of TCR alpha and beta CDR3 regions from RNA used iRepertoire nested multiplex PCR. TCRdb ran MiXCR on the multiplex PCR reads and lists one entry per CDR3 protein. The sample consists of around 130,000 distinct CDR3 sequences, about 22% of them appearing once. This record comes from a study of glioma-infiltrating T cells. This sequence originates from a human donor with low-grade glioma or glioblastoma, undergoing nonglioma brain surgery, or in good health (not recorded which). The chain is built from TRBV5-1 and TRBJ2-1; D is ambiguous. Sequencing used glioma tissue, nonneoplastic brain tissue, or PBMCs (not recorded which). The CDR3 DNA reads as TGCGCCAGCAGCTTGGGAACTCCCAATGAGCAGTTCTTC. Translation: CASSLGTPNEQFF.